The clone carrying this T cell receptor (beta chain) was observed once. The source of the sample is a study of technical replicates of blood from several donors. The germline V gene encodes CDR1 SGHAT and CDR2 FQNNGV. The CDR3 has 15 residues. The V gene end was trimmed by 4 bases and the J gene end by 0 bases; junction bases not matched to a gene: 6. Clones were read by immunoSEQ multiplex PCR, and TCRdb kept only the in-frame ones, dropping some. The table includes under 75,000 clones, about 94% detected once. This chain joins TRBV11-2 and TRBJ2-7; the match to TRBD2 covers 7 bases. This sequence originates from a human donor in good health. Sequences were obtained from T cells isolated from PBMCs. The chain's CDR3 is CASSSASGNSYEQYF. In DNA form, the CDR3 reads TGTGCCAGCAGCTCCGCTAGCGGCAACTCCTACGAGCAGTACTTC.